This T cell receptor beta chain was recovered during a study of sequential checkpoint blockade in melanoma. Measured with immunoSEQ multiplex PCR; TCRdb has only the in-frame clones, and not every one. The sample has fewer than 11,000 clones; around four fifths are singletons. Treatment of the sample: randomized to nivolumab then ipilimumab (arm A) or the reverse (arm B). CDR1 is MNHEY, CDR2 SMNVEV, per germline (reference sequence). There are 15 residues in the CDR3. J was trimmed by 0 bases and V by 3 bases; bases with no gene match: 2. The receptor was isolated from a human donor with melanoma. The sample was CD8+ T cells sorted from blood (inferred from file names), taken from a patient given nivolumab and ipilimumab in sequence. This chain uses TRBV27 with TRBJ2-3; TRBD2 matches at 8 bases. The CDR3 nucleotides are TGTGCCAGCAGTTTTAGCGGGGCTAGCACAGATACGCAGTATTTT. Translated: CASSFSGASTDTQYF.